The rows below give T cell receptor beta chains drawn from one sample of a study of T cells in localized non-small cell lung cancer. Generated by immunoSEQ multiplex PCR, the TCRdb table keeps only in-frame clones and is missing some. Of about 31,000 clones in the sample, roughly nine tenths were seen once. The input for sequencing was peripheral blood, taken before any cancer treatment. The receptors come from a woman between 40 and 69 years old with stage I lung adenocarcinoma. Both conserved end residues are part of each CDR3. A D gene is named only where the DNA matches it firmly. Clone size is not always given. Where it is, it says once, few, many or a class for expanded clones.

D	J	V	size	DNA	CDR3
TRBD2	TRBJ2-7	TRBV15	NA	TGTGCCACCAGCAGAGAAATAGCGGGGGGTTACGAGCAGTACTTC	CATSREIAGGYEQYF
NA	TRBJ1-3	TRBV11-2	NA	TGTGCCAGCAGCTTAGTCGCGGGGTTCGTAAACACCATATATTTT	CASSLVAGFVNTIYF
NA	TRBJ1-2	TRBV28	NA	TGTGCCAGCTCCCTGGCGGGCTATGGCTACACCTTC	CASSLAGYGYTF
NA	TRBJ1-2	TRBV9	NA	TGTGCCAGCAGCGTAGGGGGTAACTATGGCTACACCTTC	CASSVGGNYGYTF
NA	TRBJ2-5	TRBV6-1	NA	TGTGCCAGCAGTGAGGGGCCAAAGGAGACCCAGTACTTC	CASSEGPKETQYF
TRBD1	TRBJ1-4	TRBV11-1	NA	TGTGCCAGCAGCGCCCGACAGGGTCGGAGTGAAAAACTGTTTTTT	CASSARQGRSEKLFF
NA	TRBJ2-7	TRBV2	NA	TGTGCCAGCAGTGTCTTGGGGGCCGGCGAGCAGTACTTC	CASSVLGAGEQYF
NA	TRBJ2-7	TRBV28	NA	TGTGCCAGCAGAGACGGTATCTACGAGCAGTACTTC	CASRDGIYEQYF
NA	TRBJ1-1	TRBV6-5	NA	TGTGCCAGCAGTTACTCGGAGGGGGTCCAAGCTTTCTTT	CASSYSEGVQAFF
NA	TRBJ1-5	TRBV10-3	NA	TGTGCCATCAGTGAATGGGAGATTGGGCAGCCCCAGCATTTT	CAISEWEIGQPQHF
TRBD1	TRBJ1-2	TRBV7-9	few	TGTGCCAGCAGCTTAGATGGGGACAGCTATGGCTACACCTTC	CASSLDGDSYGYTF
NA	TRBJ2-6	TRBV9	NA	TGTGCCAGCAGCGTGACCCGCTCTGGGGCCAACGTCCTGACTTTC	CASSVTRSGANVLTF
TRBD2	TRBJ2-7	TRBV7-9	once	TGTGCCAGCAGTTACCCGGGTAGCGGGAGAGACGAGCAGTACTTC	CASSYPGSGRDEQYF
NA	TRBJ1-2	TRBV29-1	few	TGCAGCGTTGCGGCGGACACAAACTATGGCTACACCTTC	CSVAADTNYGYTF
TRBD2	TRBJ2-1	TRBV5-1	NA	TGCGCCAGCAGTTCCCTTACTAGCGGGAATTACAATGAGCAGTTCTTC	CASSSLTSGNYNEQFF
TRBD2	TRBJ2-3	TRBV5-1	NA	TGCGCCAGCAGCTTGGTAGCTAGCGGGAGGGATACGCAGTATTTT	CASSLVASGRDTQYF
TRBD1	TRBJ1-4	TRBV28	NA	TGTGCCAGCACCGAGGGACAGGATGAAAAACTGTTTTTT	CASTEGQDEKLFF
NA	TRBJ2-3	TRBV28	NA	TGTGCCAGCAATCCTGTCTCGCCAGATACGCAGTATTTT	CASNPVSPDTQYF
NA	TRBJ2-2	TRBV28	NA	TGTGCCAGCAGGCCACTCGCTAGGAACACCGGGGAGCTGTTTTTT	CASRPLARNTGELFF
NA	TRBJ1-4	TRBV4-1	NA	TGCGCCAGCAGCCCGGACGGGACGGTTAATGAAAAACTGTTTTTT	CASSPDGTVNEKLFF
TRBD1	TRBJ1-2	TRBV7-2	NA	TGTGCCAGCAGCTTTTCCGGGACAGGGGTTGACTACACCTTC	CASSFSGTGVDYTF
TRBD2	TRBJ2-5	TRBV28	NA	TGTGCCAGCAGTTTAGGGGAGGGAGTAGCTGATCAAGAGACCCAGTACTTC	CASSLGEGVADQETQYF
NA	TRBJ1-5	TRBV7-8	NA	TGTGCCAGCAGCTTAGTCCGGATAAGTCAGCCCCAGCATTTT	CASSLVRISQPQHF
TRBD1	TRBJ1-4	TRBV5-1	NA	TGCGCCAGCAGGACAGGGGGCAATGAAAAACTGTTTTTT	CASRTGGNEKLFF
NA	TRBJ2-1	TRBV5-4	NA	TGTGCCAGCAGCTTGGGGGCGAATGAGCAGTTCTTC	CASSLGANEQFF
NA	TRBJ2-7	TRBV18	NA	TGTGCCAGCTCTCCCGGGACTTACACCTACGAGCAGTACTTC	CASSPGTYTYEQYF
NA	TRBJ2-1	TRBV29-1	few	TGCAGCGTTAGAGACAACTACAATGAGCAGTTCTTC	CSVRDNYNEQFF
NA	TRBJ2-7	TRBV5-1	NA	TGCGCCAGCAGCCTCGCATCAAACTACGAGCAGTACTTC	CASSLASNYEQYF
NA	TRBJ2-3	TRBV9	NA	TGTGCCAGCAGCCCCATCAATGCCAGATGGGCCCCAGATACGCAGTATTTT	CASSPINARWAPDTQYF
NA	TRBJ2-1	TRBV19	NA	TGTGCCAGTAGTATGCGGGTTCTAGAAGCTAACAATGAGCAGTTCTTC	CASSMRVLEANNEQFF
TRBD2	TRBJ2-5	TRBV5-5	NA	TGTGCCAGCAGCCCACTAGCGGGAGTTCGGCAAGAGACCCAGTACTTC	CASSPLAGVRQETQYF
NA	TRBJ1-2	TRBV27	NA	TGTGCCAGCAGTTGGGGGGGAAGCAGACAGGCCCAGGGCTACACCTTC	CASSWGGSRQAQGYTF
TRBD1	TRBJ2-5	TRBV7-9	few	TGTGCCAGCAGCCACCCCTCCTCAGGGACAGATCAAGAGACCCAGTACTTC	CASSHPSSGTDQETQYF
TRBD2	TRBJ2-5	TRBV30	NA	TGTGCCTGGAGTGTACCAATAGCGGGGGGGCCGGAAGAGACCCAGTACTTC	CAWSVPIAGGPEETQYF
NA	TRBJ1-5	TRBV19	NA	TGTGCCAGTAGCCCTCCTCCTTATAGCAATCAGCCCCAGCATTTT	CASSPPPYSNQPQHF
NA	TRBJ2-1	TRBV19	NA	TGTGCCAGTAGTATTAGCCTTTCCCGAGATATGTTCTTC	CASSISLSRDMFF
NA	TRBJ1-1	TRBV9	NA	TGTGCCAGCAGCGGATTACAGGGTACAGCTGAAGCTTTCTTT	CASSGLQGTAEAFF
NA	TRBJ1-2	TRBV7-9	NA	TGTGCCAGCAGCCCAGATAGCGGGACAATTAACTATGGCTACACCTTC	CASSPDSGTINYGYTF
TRBD1	TRBJ2-2	TRBV6-1	once	TGTGCCAGCAGGACAGGGGTCGGGGAGCTGTTTTTT	CASRTGVGELFF
NA	TRBJ2-5	TRBV7-6	NA	TGTGCCAGCAGCTTAGGAGTAAAGCAAGAGACCCAGTACTTC	CASSLGVKQETQYF
NA	TRBJ1-1	TRBV7-9	NA	TGTGCCAGCAGGGACGGAATGAACACTGAAGCTTTCTTT	CASRDGMNTEAFF
TRBD2	TRBJ2-1	TRBV9	NA	TGTGCCAGCAGCGTATCAGGGGGACTAGCGGGAGTCGAGCAGTTCTTC	CASSVSGGLAGVEQFF
NA	TRBJ1-1	TRBV30	once	TGTGCCTGGAGTCGGGGCACTGAAGCTTTCTTT	CAWSRGTEAFF
TRBD2	TRBJ2-3	TRBV6-6	once	TGTGCCAGCAGTCCAAGCGGGAACACAGATACGCAGTATTTT	CASSPSGNTDTQYF
TRBD1	TRBJ2-2	TRBV9	few	TGTGCCAGCAGCCGGAAACAGGGGACCGGGGAGCTGTTTTTT	CASSRKQGTGELFF
NA	TRBJ1-2	TRBV6-5	NA	TGTGCCAGCAGTTCCGGGGGACAAAACTATGGCTACACCTTC	CASSSGGQNYGYTF
TRBD1	TRBJ2-2	TRBV2	NA	TGTGCCAGCAGTGTTAGGGGGCCGAACACCGGGGAGCTGTTTTTT	CASSVRGPNTGELFF
NA	TRBJ2-1	TRBV25-1	NA	TGTGCCAGCAGGAGTCAACAGGGTCGCTCCTACAATGAGCAGTTCTTC	CASRSQQGRSYNEQFF
TRBD1	TRBJ2-3	TRBV7-2	NA	TGTGCCAGCAGCAGCGGGACAGGGAGCACAGATACGCAGTATTTT	CASSSGTGSTDTQYF
NA	TRBJ1-1	TRBV7-6	once	TGTGCCAGCAGCTTAGGGGGGGGCAGGTTGAACACTGAAGCTTTCTTT	CASSLGGGRLNTEAFF
NA	TRBJ1-6	TRBV19	NA	TGTGCCAGTAGTATAGATCGGGGTTCACCCCTCCACTTT	CASSIDRGSPLHF
TRBD1	TRBJ2-5	TRBV18	NA	TGTGCCAGCTCACCAGTAGAGGGGGCCCGCCAAGAGACCCAGTACTTC	CASSPVEGARQETQYF
NA	TRBJ2-1	TRBV20-1	NA	TGCAGTGCTAGATCTGACAATGAGCAGTTCTTC	CSARSDNEQFF